The entry that follows covers one TCR beta chain sequence. At one of its ends the junction is not consistent with the germline gene, which may arise from a read error. Measured with immunoSEQ multiplex PCR; TCRdb has only the in-frame clones, and not every one. Of hundreds of thousands of clones in the sample, 80% to 90% were seen once. The entry originates in a study of shared T cell receptors in the human thymus. Germline loops: CDR1 MNHNS, CDR2 SASEGT. The CDR3 length is 13 residues. Separately, the same data were catalogued under a study of human thymus T cells. From that paper: An apparent bias in V and J gene usage was seen in thymic and blood repertoires.

This clonotype was obtained from a girl under two years old with a congenital heart defect. The sample consisted of thymocytes. The chain couples TRBV6-1 to TRBJ1-1; D uncertain. CDR3 loop: CASSAPPGTGAFF. The CDR3, as DNA: TGTGCCAGCAGTGCCCCTCCAGGAACTGGAGCTTTCTTT.